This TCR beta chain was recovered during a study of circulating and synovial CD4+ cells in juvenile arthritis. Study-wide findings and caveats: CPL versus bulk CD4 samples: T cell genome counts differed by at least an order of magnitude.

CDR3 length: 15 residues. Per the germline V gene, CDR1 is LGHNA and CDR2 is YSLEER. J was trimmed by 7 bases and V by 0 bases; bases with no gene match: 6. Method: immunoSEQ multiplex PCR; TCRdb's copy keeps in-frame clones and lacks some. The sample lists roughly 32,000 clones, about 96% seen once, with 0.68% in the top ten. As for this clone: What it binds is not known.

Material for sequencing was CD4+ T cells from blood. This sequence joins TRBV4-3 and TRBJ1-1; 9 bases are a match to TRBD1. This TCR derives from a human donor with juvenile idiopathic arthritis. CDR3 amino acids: CASSQDPGTGIEAFF. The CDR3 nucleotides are TGCGCCAGCAGCCAAGACCCCGGGACAGGGATTGAAGCTTTCTTT.